The next 20 T cell receptor beta chains were all read from a single sample in a study of Graves' ophthalmopathy and Graves' hyperthyroidism. The TCR beta CDR3 regions underwent amplification from RNA transcripts. First-round RT-PCR employed HTBI primers, with a second-round multiplex PCR after it. TCRdb re-called the multiplex PCR reads through MiXCR, storing one row per CDR3 protein. The sample carries about 210,000 distinct CDR3 sequences, 25% to 30% recorded once. Sequencing used peripheral blood. The receptors were gathered from a man aged 50 to 59 with Graves' ophthalmopathy.

This clonotype was seen ten or more times. V gene TRBV6-5 combines with J gene TRBJ2-7, with D uncertain. This CDR3 has 17 residues. In germline, CDR1 is MNHEY, CDR2 SVGAGI. V was shortened by 2 bases and J by 3 bases, with 20 bases between the two germline ends. CDR3 in amino acids: CASSYGIPGAPNYEQYF. CDR3 nucleotides: TGTGCCAGCAGTTACGGAATCCCGGGCGCGCCAAACTACGAGCAGTACTTC.

This clonotype appeared a few times. V and J are TRBV14 and TRBJ2-7, with TRBD2 matching over 12 bases. The CDR3 is made up of 16 amino acids. CDR1 is SGHDN and CDR2 is FVKESK in the germline V gene. V trimming: 3 bases; J trimming: 6 bases; junction bases outside the gene matches: 9. The CDR3: CASSHRLAGVGFEQYF. The CDR3 DNA reads TGTGCCAGCAGCCACCGACTAGCGGGAGTGGGTTTCGAGCAGTACTTC.

This clonotype was found once. The CDR3 loop is CASSLWGRETNTEAFF. The CDR3 nucleotides read TGTGCCAGCAGTTTATGGGGGAGGGAAACGAATACTGAAGCTTTCTTT. The gene calls are TRBV28 and TRBJ1-1; D uncertain. With 0 bases removed from V and 5 bases from J, the gap between germline ends came to 16 bases. The CDR3 length is 16 residues. Germline V gene data show CDR1 as MDHEN and CDR2 as SYDVKM.

This clonotype was seen ten or more times. This chain uses TRBV5-4 with TRBJ2-2, with 7 bases that match TRBD1. V lost 3 bases, J lost 0 bases, and 14 bases stayed unmatched. In germline, CDR1 is SGHNT, CDR2 YYREEE (reference sequence). The CDR3 is made up of 19 amino acids. The CDR3 DNA follows: TGTGCCAGCAGCTCAGGACAGGAAACACTTTTCGCGAACACCGGGGAGCTGTTTTTT. As protein: CASSSGQETLFANTGELFF.

J is TRBJ1-5 and V is TRBV6-2 or TRBV6-3; D is perhaps TRBD1 (5 bases). The V end lost 7 bases, the J end lost 3 bases, and 16 bases lay between the germline ends. Germline loops: CDR1 MNHEY, CDR2 SVGEGT. This CDR3 has 15 amino acids. The CDR3 region is CASIFNAGLNQPQHF. The CDR3 DNA follows: TGTGCCAGCATCTTCAACGCAGGGCTCAATCAGCCCCAGCATTTT.

This clonotype has a count of ten or more. This sequence joins TRBV12-3 or TRBV12-4 and TRBJ2-7; 12 bases agree with TRBD2. Germline trimming cut 6 bases from V and 5 bases from J; bases unmatched to any gene: 8. The CDR3 is 15 amino acids. The CDR3 sequence is CASSIRLAGAHEQYF. DNA of the CDR3: TGTGCCAGCAGCATTCGACTAGCGGGAGCCCACGAGCAGTACTTC.

There are many counts of this clonotype. V is TRBV7-2 and J is TRBJ2-5; maybe TRBD2 (6 bases). V gave up 7 bases and J gave up 2 bases, with 14 bases separating them. Germline lookup yields CDR1 SGHTA and CDR2 FQGNSA. The CDR3 contains 14 residues. The CDR3 spells CASKLEAGQETQYF. For the CDR3, the DNA is TGTGCCAGCAAGCTCGAGGCGGGACAAGAGACCCAGTACTTC.

V is TRBV6-5 and J is TRBJ2-7; TRBD1 matches 8 bases. Germline V gives CDR1 MNHEY, CDR2 SVGAGI. This CDR3 is 14 amino acids long. Trimming removed 4 bases from V and 4 bases from J; junction bases left unmatched: 6. In DNA, the CDR3 is TGTGCCAGCAGTTCCGCAGGGGGCGCGTACGAGCAGTACTTC. It codes for CASSSAGGAYEQYF.

This clonotype has ten or more counts. V usage is TRBV2 and J usage is TRBJ2-7, with 9 bases matching TRBD1. J gave up 5 bases and V 6 bases, and 2 bases lay outside the gene matches. Looked up from germline, CDR1 is SNHLY and CDR2 is FYNNEI. There are 12 residues in the CDR3. The CDR3 bases are TGTGCCAGCAGGACAGGGGGTAACGAGCAGTACTTC. It encodes CASRTGGNEQYF.

The V and J genes are TRBV7-9 and TRBJ1-1; D gene ambiguous. CDR3 length: 12 residues. V dropped 7 bases and J dropped 1 base, with 7 bases sitting between them. CDR1 and CDR2 from the germline V gene are SEHNR and FQNEAQ (reference sequence). This CDR3 reads CASNEQNTEAFF. CDR3 nucleotide sequence: TGTGCCAGCAACGAACAGAACACTGAAGCTTTCTTT.

This clonotype was found many times. The chain uses TRBV4-1 and TRBJ2-5; TRBD2 matches 8 bases. The V segment lost 3 bases and the J segment 0 bases; nucleotides outside the gene matches: 3. CDR3 length: 15 residues. Germline lookup yields CDR1 MGHRA and CDR2 YSYEKL. Here the CDR3 reads CASSQLLADQETQYF. The CDR3 coding sequence is TGCGCCAGCAGCCAGCTACTAGCGGACCAAGAGACCCAGTACTTC.

This clonotype has just one count. As DNA, the CDR3 is TGTGCCAGCAGTGACAGAGTGTTTAATTCACCCCTCCACTTT. Translating it yields CASSDRVFNSPLHF. V is TRBV2 and J is TRBJ1-6; D gene unclear. Germline-derived CDR1 and CDR2 are SNHLY and FYNNEI. Trimming removed 3 bases at V and 6 bases at J, with 9 bases between. This CDR3 has 14 amino acids.

This clonotype was counted once. This rearrangement joins TRBV6-1 to TRBJ2-2; either TRBD1 or TRBD2 may fit D (5 bases each). This CDR3 comprises 14 residues. V was pared by 8 bases and J by 8 bases, with 18 bases between. Germline CDR1 reads MNHNS; CDR2 reads SASEGT. The chain's CDR3 is CASLWDRLGGELFF. The CDR3 DNA is TGTGCCAGCCTTTGGGACCGCCTTGGTGGGGAGCTGTTTTTT.

This clonotype was seen many times. The chain couples TRBV19 to TRBJ2-2; D not resolved. This CDR3 contains 14 residues. Germline-derived CDR1 and CDR2 are LNHDA and SQIVND (reference sequence). The V end lost 6 bases, the J end lost 1 base, and 9 bases lay between the germline ends. CDR3 sequence reads: CASSRQMNTGELFF. The CDR3 DNA is TGTGCCAGTAGCCGGCAGATGAACACCGGGGAGCTGTTTTTT.

This clonotype has at least ten counts. This chain links TRBV15 with TRBJ1-5; 9 positions agree with TRBD1. The CDR3 spans 17 residues. CDR1 and CDR2 (germline): LNHNV, YYDKDF (reference sequence). J gave up 4 bases and V 5 bases, and 12 bases lay outside the gene matches. Here the CDR3 DNA reads TGTGCCACCAGCCCGCGGGACAGGGCCCTATCTAATCAGCCCCAGCATTTT. It is translated as CATSPRDRALSNQPQHF.

At least ten counts were recorded for this clonotype. CDR3 residues: CASSEEGRFAFF. The CDR3 nucleotides are TGTGCCAGCAGTGAAGAGGGCCGGTTCGCTTTCTTT. The genes are TRBV2 and TRBJ1-1; no firm D call. With 1 base removed from V and 11 bases from J, the gap between germline ends came to 11 bases. CDR1 and CDR2 (germline): SNHLY, FYNNEI. The CDR3 length is 12 residues.

The sample holds many counts of this clonotype. The V and J genes are TRBV19 and TRBJ2-2; the D gene is possibly TRBD1 (6 bases). CDR1 and CDR2 (germline): LNHDA, SQIVND (reference sequence). V shed 5 bases and J shed 1 base, with 11 bases lying between them. The CDR3 extends over 15 amino acids. CDR3 loop: CASSGPTGNTGELFF. The CDR3, as DNA: TGTGCCAGTAGTGGTCCGACAGGGAACACCGGGGAGCTGTTTTTT.

The table lists this clonotype with many counts. The chain uses TRBV28 and TRBJ2-7; the D is unclear. The germline V and J ends were trimmed by 7 bases and 5 bases, with 18 bases remaining between them. The CDR3 extends over 14 amino acids. Germline V CDR1 and CDR2: MDHEN, SYDVKM. The CDR3 sequence is CASIDAFRDDEQYF. In DNA, the CDR3 is TGTGCCAGCATCGACGCCTTCCGTGACGACGAGCAGTACTTC. The whole variable domain, remainder taken from reference TRBV28 and TRBJ2-7, is DVKVTQSSRYLVKRTGEKVFLECVQDMDHENMFWYRQDPGLGLRLIYFSYDVKMKEKGDIPEGYSVSREKKERFSLILESASTNQTSMYLCASIDAFRDDEQYFGPGTRLTVT.

This clonotype occurred many times. The V gene is TRBV28, the J gene TRBJ2-7, with D tentatively TRBD1 (6 bases). Germline values: CDR1 MDHEN, CDR2 SYDVKM. There are 14 residues in the CDR3. Trimming shortened V by 7 bases and J by 0 bases, and 13 bases separated the two germline ends. The CDR3 DNA is TGTGCCAGCACCTTTGGGGACAACTCCTACGAGCAGTACTTC. As protein: CASTFGDNSYEQYF.

The gene calls are TRBV27 and TRBJ2-7, with D perhaps TRBD2 (5 bases). CDR1 is MNHEY and CDR2 is SMNVEV in the germline V gene (reference sequence). V lost 2 bases, J lost 2 bases, and 13 bases lay in between. The CDR3 is 15 residues long. CDR3 residues: CASSLTRTAAYEQYF. The CDR3 DNA reads as TGTGCCAGCAGTTTAACTAGGACGGCGGCCTACGAGCAGTACTTC.